This T cell receptor (beta chain) originates from a study of blood T cells in healthy people across ages. Every sample yielded at least 6.5 million isolated PBMCs. The germline gives CDR1 MNHEY, CDR2 SVGEGT. V dropped 6 bases and J dropped 10 bases, with 15 bases sitting between them. This CDR3 is built from 12 residues. In the case of this clonotype: Its specificity is not known.

Regarding the study as a whole: Total diversity from one million sequenced T cells was likely underestimated. TCR beta diversity tracked closely with naive T cell percentage.

Primed by a sample-barcoded 5' primer and a J-beta primer mix, a second PCR proceeded for 7 to 11 cycles. A template-switch adaptor containing 12 random nucleotides labeled each cDNA molecule. TCRdb reprocessed the 5' RACE reads via MiXCR and lists one record per CDR3 protein. The sample has 1.5 million to 2 million distinct CDR3 sequences; about two fifths are singletons. The source of this sequence is a human donor in good health. The rearrangement joins TRBV6-2 or TRBV6-3 to TRBJ2-5, with a possible D match to TRBD1 (5 bases). Input material: blood. The CDR3 nucleotides are TGTGCCAGCAGCCATAGGGGATCGTACCAGTACTTC. It yields the protein CASSHRGSYQYF.